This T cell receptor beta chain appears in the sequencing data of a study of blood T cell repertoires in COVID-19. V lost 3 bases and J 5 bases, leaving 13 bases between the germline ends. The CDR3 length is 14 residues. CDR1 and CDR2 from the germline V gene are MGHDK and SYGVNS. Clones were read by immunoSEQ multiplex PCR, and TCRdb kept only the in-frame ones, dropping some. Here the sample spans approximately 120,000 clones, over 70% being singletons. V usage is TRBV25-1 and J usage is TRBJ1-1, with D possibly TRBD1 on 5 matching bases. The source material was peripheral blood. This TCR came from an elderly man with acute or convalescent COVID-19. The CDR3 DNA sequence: TGTGCCAGCAGTGATCAGGGTGGGCCAACTGAAGCTTTCTTT. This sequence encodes CASSDQGGPTEAFF.